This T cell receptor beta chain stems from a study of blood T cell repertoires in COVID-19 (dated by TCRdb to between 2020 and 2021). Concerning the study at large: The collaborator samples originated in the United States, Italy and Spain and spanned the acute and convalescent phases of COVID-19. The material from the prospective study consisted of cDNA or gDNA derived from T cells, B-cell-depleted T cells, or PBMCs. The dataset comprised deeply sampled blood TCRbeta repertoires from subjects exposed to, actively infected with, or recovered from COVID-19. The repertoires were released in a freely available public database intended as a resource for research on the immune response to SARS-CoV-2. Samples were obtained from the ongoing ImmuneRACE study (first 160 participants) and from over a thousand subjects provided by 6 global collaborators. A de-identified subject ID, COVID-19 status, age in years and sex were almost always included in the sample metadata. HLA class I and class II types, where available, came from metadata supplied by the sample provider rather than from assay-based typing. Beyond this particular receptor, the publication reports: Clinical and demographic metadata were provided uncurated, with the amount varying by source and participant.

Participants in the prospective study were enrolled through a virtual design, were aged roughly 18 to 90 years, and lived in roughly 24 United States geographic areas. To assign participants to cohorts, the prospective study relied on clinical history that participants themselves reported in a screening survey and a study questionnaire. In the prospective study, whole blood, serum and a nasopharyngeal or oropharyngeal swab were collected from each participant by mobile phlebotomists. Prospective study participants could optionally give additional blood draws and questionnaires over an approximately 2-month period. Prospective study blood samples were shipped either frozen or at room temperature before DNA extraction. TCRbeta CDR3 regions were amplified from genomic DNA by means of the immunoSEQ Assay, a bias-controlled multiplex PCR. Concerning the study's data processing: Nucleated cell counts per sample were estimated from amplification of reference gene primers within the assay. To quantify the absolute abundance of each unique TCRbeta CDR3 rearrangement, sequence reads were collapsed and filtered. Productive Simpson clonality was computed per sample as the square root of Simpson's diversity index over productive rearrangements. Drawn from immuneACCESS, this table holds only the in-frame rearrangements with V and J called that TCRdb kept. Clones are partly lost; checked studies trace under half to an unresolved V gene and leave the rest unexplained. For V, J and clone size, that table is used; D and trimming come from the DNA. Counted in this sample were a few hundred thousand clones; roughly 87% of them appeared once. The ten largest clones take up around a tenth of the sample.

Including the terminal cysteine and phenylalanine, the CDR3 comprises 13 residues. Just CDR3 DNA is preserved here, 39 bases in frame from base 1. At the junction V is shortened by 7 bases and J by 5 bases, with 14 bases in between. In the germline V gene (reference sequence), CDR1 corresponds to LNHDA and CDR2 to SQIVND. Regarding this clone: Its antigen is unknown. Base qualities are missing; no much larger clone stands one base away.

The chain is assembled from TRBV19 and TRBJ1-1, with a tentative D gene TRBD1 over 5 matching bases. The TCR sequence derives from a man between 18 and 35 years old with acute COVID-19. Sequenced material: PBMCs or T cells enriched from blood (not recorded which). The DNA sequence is TGTGCCAGTACTTGGACACTGGGGACTGAAGCTTTCTTT. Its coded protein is CASTWTLGTEAFF.